Many counts were recorded for the clone carrying this T cell receptor beta chain. Per germline, CDR1 MDHEN and CDR2 SYDVKM. V lost 3 bases, J lost 4 bases, and 10 bases lay in between. The CDR3 extends over 15 amino acids. Authors of the study amplified TCR beta CDR3 regions from RNA transcripts. The TCR CDR3 was amplified in a first-round RT-PCR using the HTBI primer set. A single record per CDR3 protein comes from TCRdb applying MiXCR to the multiplex PCR reads. In the table there are 530,000 or so distinct CDR3 sequences, roughly 15% of which are singletons. The sample belongs to a study of T cells in Graves' hyperthyroidism and ophthalmopathy. On the study more broadly: Peripheral blood samples were taken at initial diagnosis, prior to any treatment.

Lactation, pregnancy, other autoimmune disease or uncontrolled infection excluded patients. This receptor was taken from a young woman with Graves' ophthalmopathy. This rearrangement joins TRBV28 to TRBJ1-6; tentative D call: TRBD1 (5 bases). Source material: blood. The CDR3 region has the DNA TGTGCCAGCAGTTTGGAGAGGGGATATAATTCACCCCTCCACTTT. Protein product: CASSLERGYNSPLHF.